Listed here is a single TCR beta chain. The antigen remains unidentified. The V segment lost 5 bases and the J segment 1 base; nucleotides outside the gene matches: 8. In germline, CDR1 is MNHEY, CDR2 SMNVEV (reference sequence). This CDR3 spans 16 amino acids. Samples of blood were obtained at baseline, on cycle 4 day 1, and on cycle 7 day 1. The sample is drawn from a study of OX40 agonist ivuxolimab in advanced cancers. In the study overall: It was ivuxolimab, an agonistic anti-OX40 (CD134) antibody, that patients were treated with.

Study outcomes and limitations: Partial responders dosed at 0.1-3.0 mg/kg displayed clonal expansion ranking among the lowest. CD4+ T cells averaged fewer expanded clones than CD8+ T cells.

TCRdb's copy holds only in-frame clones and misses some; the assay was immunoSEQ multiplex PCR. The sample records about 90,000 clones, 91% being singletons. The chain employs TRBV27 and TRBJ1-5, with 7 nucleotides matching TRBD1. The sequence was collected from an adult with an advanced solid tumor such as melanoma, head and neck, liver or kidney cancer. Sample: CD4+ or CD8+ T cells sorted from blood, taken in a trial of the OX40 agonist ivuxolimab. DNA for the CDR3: TGTGCCAGCAGTCCCTATGAGGGGGCGAGCAATCAGCCCCAGCATTTT. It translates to CASSPYEGASNQPQHF.